A selection of T cell receptor beta chains follows, all from one sample in a study of cytomegalovirus exposure and HLA in healthy donors. Profiling relied on immunoSEQ multiplex PCR, and the TCRdb table lists in-frame clones only, not all of them. Of just under 250,000 clones in the sample, about four fifths were seen once. What was sequenced was PBMCs. The receptors here all came from a woman in her thirties or forties in good health and CMV-seropositive. The CDR3 runs from the conserved cysteine through the conserved F or W. The order of the fields is V gene, J gene, CDR3 length, D gene, clone size, CDR3 protein, CDR3 DNA. D genes are given only for firm matches. The size of a clone is reported for some rows only, either as once, few or many, or as a class for expanded clones.

V: TRBV2; J: TRBJ2-7; length: 14; D: -; size: -; CDR3: CASRRTVTSDEQYF; DNA: TGTGCCAGCAGGAGGACAGTGACCTCCGACGAGCAGTACTTC
V: TRBV12-5; J: TRBJ2-7; length: 14; D: -; size: once; CDR3: CASGFPQGLYEQYF; DNA: TGTGCTAGTGGTTTTCCCCAAGGACTCTACGAGCAGTACTTC
V: TRBV25-1; J: TRBJ1-4; length: 18; D: -; size: -; CDR3: CASSPVRVNKGGNEKLFF; DNA: TGTGCCAGCAGCCCTGTACGGGTTAACAAAGGGGGTAATGAAAAACTGTTTTTT
V: TRBV30; J: TRBJ1-2; length: 13; D: TRBD1; size: -; CDR3: CAWSSGGSHGYTF; DNA: TGTGCCTGGAGTTCAGGGGGCTCCCATGGCTACACCTTC
V: TRBV7-2; J: TRBJ2-7; length: 17; D: TRBD1; size: -; CDR3: CASSFPEMGQGSYEQYF; DNA: TGTGCCAGCAGCTTCCCCGAAATGGGACAGGGGTCCTACGAGCAGTACTTC
V: TRBV27; J: TRBJ1-2; length: 13; D: -; size: -; CDR3: CASSSPGSLGYTF; DNA: TGTGCCAGCAGTTCCCCAGGAAGTCTCGGCTACACCTTC
V: TRBV6-5; J: TRBJ1-1; length: 14; D: -; size: -; CDR3: CATYRRGINTEAFF; DNA: TGTGCCACTTATCGGAGGGGAATAAACACTGAAGCTTTCTTT
V: TRBV6-1; J: TRBJ2-7; length: 14; D: -; size: -; CDR3: CASIFRQASYEQYF; DNA: TGTGCCAGCATTTTTCGACAGGCCTCCTACGAGCAGTACTTC
V: TRBV6-5; J: TRBJ1-5; length: 15; D: -; size: few; CDR3: CASSYSFDRSQPQHF; DNA: TGTGCCAGCAGTTACTCGTTCGACAGGAGTCAGCCCCAGCATTTT
V: TRBV7-3; J: TRBJ2-5; length: 12; D: -; size: once; CDR3: CASSWSEETQYF; DNA: TGTGCCAGCAGCTGGTCTGAGGAGACCCAGTACTTC
V: TRBV5-6; J: TRBJ2-7; length: 15; D: -; size: -; CDR3: CASSLGGTSSYEQYF; DNA: TGTGCCAGCAGCTTGGGGGGCACGAGCTCCTACGAGCAGTACTTC
V: TRBV5-4; J: TRBJ2-7; length: 14; D: -; size: few; CDR3: CASSVRVSSYEQYF; DNA: TGTGCCAGCAGCGTCCGGGTTTCGTCCTACGAGCAGTACTTC
V: TRBV7-2; J: TRBJ1-2; length: 14; D: -; size: -; CDR3: CASSLARETYGYTF; DNA: TGTGCCAGCAGCTTAGCGAGGGAGACCTATGGCTACACCTTC
V: TRBV5-1; J: TRBJ2-5; length: 13; D: -; size: -; CDR3: CASSLGREETQYF; DNA: TGCGCCAGCAGCCTGGGCCGAGAAGAGACCCAGTACTTC
V: TRBV9; J: TRBJ2-5; length: 15; D: TRBD2; size: -; CDR3: CASSVIAGWGETQYF; DNA: TGTGCCAGCAGCGTGATAGCGGGATGGGGAGAGACCCAGTACTTC
V: TRBV4-2; J: TRBJ2-7; length: 15; D: -; size: -; CDR3: CASSLSPHGGNEQYF; DNA: TGTGCCAGCAGCCTATCCCCCCACGGCGGAAACGAGCAGTACTTC
V: TRBV9; J: TRBJ2-2; length: 15; D: -; size: -; CDR3: CASSVDGSGTGELFF; DNA: TGTGCCAGCAGCGTTGACGGGAGCGGTACCGGGGAGCTGTTTTTT
V: TRBV19; J: TRBJ2-1; length: 15; D: -; size: -; CDR3: CASSIEFQSYNEQFF; DNA: TGTGCCAGTAGTATAGAGTTTCAGTCCTACAATGAGCAGTTCTTC
V: TRBV5-1; J: TRBJ2-1; length: 15; D: TRBD1; size: -; CDR3: CASSYGTGVAGEQFF; DNA: TGCGCCAGCAGCTACGGGACAGGGGTTGCGGGGGAGCAGTTCTTC
V: TRBV5-1; J: TRBJ2-7; length: 14; D: -; size: -; CDR3: CASSLEQGYYEQYF; DNA: TGCGCCAGCAGCTTAGAACAGGGTTACTACGAGCAGTACTTC
V: TRBV7-3; J: TRBJ2-1; length: 15; D: -; size: -; CDR3: CASSSDSSSYNEQFF; DNA: TGTGCCAGCAGCTCGGACAGCAGCTCCTACAATGAGCAGTTCTTC
V: TRBV11-3; J: TRBJ2-1; length: 15; D: TRBD2; size: -; CDR3: CASSLGLAGGNEQFF; DNA: TGTGCCAGCAGCTTAGGACTAGCGGGAGGTAATGAGCAGTTCTTC
V: TRBV28; J: TRBJ1-1; length: 12; D: -; size: few; CDR3: CASSLLNTEAFF; DNA: TGTGCCAGCAGTCTTTTGAACACTGAAGCTTTCTTT
V: TRBV28; J: TRBJ1-6; length: 13; D: -; size: -; CDR3: CASKGGTGSPLHF; DNA: TGTGCCAGCAAAGGAGGTACTGGTTCACCCCTCCACTTT
V: TRBV15; J: TRBJ2-5; length: 16; D: TRBD2; size: once; CDR3: CATSRDRGRGLGVWYF; DNA: TGTGCCACCAGCAGAGATCGCGGGAGGGGATTAGGAGTTTGGTACTTC
V: TRBV4-3; J: TRBJ1-2; length: 15; D: -; size: -; CDR3: CASSPSVERLTGYTF; DNA: TGCGCCAGCAGCCCTTCCGTCGAGAGGCTGACTGGCTACACCTTC
V: TRBV6-6; J: TRBJ2-3; length: 12; D: -; size: -; CDR3: CASSPPYGTQYF; DNA: TGTGCCAGCAGCCCCCCCTACGGTACGCAGTATTTT
V: TRBV19; J: TRBJ1-2; length: 12; D: -; size: -; CDR3: CASRGASYGYTF; DNA: TGTGCCAGTAGAGGGGCTAGCTATGGCTACACCTTC
V: TRBV5-1; J: TRBJ2-5; length: 15; D: -; size: -; CDR3: CASSYWSGDQETQYF; DNA: TGCGCCAGCAGCTACTGGTCGGGGGACCAAGAGACCCAGTACTTC
V: TRBV9; J: TRBJ1-1; length: 14; D: TRBD1; size: -; CDR3: CASSATGVVTEAFF; DNA: TGTGCCAGCAGCGCGACAGGGGTGGTCACTGAAGCTTTCTTT
V: TRBV27; J: TRBJ1-1; length: 15; D: TRBD1; size: -; CDR3: CASMVRTGTNTEAFF; DNA: TGTGCCAGCATGGTCCGGACAGGGACGAACACTGAAGCTTTCTTT
V: TRBV7-2; J: TRBJ2-7; length: 14; D: -; size: few; CDR3: CASSQDAGRYEQYF; DNA: TGTGCCAGCAGCCAAGACGCGGGCCGCTACGAGCAGTACTTC
V: TRBV11-2; J: TRBJ1-2; length: 12; D: -; size: once; CDR3: CASTLDSFGYTF; DNA: TGTGCCAGCACATTGGACAGTTTTGGCTACACCTTC
V: TRBV5-6; J: TRBJ1-1; length: 15; D: TRBD1; size: -; CDR3: CASSWPRQGAMEAFF; DNA: TGTGCCAGCAGCTGGCCCCGACAGGGGGCAATGGAAGCTTTCTTT
V: TRBV9; J: TRBJ2-3; length: 15; D: -; size: -; CDR3: CASSAQILVSDTQYF; DNA: TGTGCCAGCAGCGCACAGATACTAGTATCGGATACGCAGTATTTT
V: TRBV7-3; J: TRBJ2-3; length: 13; D: -; size: -; CDR3: CASSLLAGDTQYF; DNA: TGTGCCAGCAGCTTATTGGCGGGAGATACGCAGTATTTT
V: TRBV5-4; J: TRBJ2-5; length: 16; D: TRBD1; size: -; CDR3: CASSPLVGQAQETQYF; DNA: TGTGCCAGCAGCCCCCTGGTGGGACAGGCACAAGAGACCCAGTACTTC
V: TRBV5-1; J: TRBJ2-7; length: 15; D: TRBD2; size: -; CDR3: CASSLTLAGGYEQYF; DNA: TGCGCCAGCAGCTTGACGCTAGCGGGGGGCTACGAGCAGTACTTC
V: TRBV7-9; J: TRBJ2-5; length: 16; D: TRBD2; size: -; CDR3: CASSLRGLAGEETQYF; DNA: TGTGCCAGCAGCCTTCGAGGACTAGCGGGAGAAGAGACCCAGTACTTC
V: TRBV19; J: TRBJ2-7; length: 14; D: -; size: -; CDR3: CASSIQGQHSEQYF; DNA: TGTGCCAGTAGTATACAGGGGCAGCACTCAGAGCAGTACTTC
V: TRBV5-5; J: TRBJ1-1; length: 13; D: -; size: once; CDR3: CASSSTPNTEAFF; DNA: TGTGCCAGCAGCTCGACACCGAACACTGAAGCTTTCTTT
V: TRBV10-3; J: TRBJ2-2; length: 14; D: -; size: -; CDR3: CAIKEAANTGELFF; DNA: TGTGCCATCAAGGAGGCAGCGAACACCGGGGAGCTGTTTTTT
V: TRBV28; J: TRBJ2-1; length: 12; D: -; size: -; CDR3: CASSRTVNEQFF; DNA: TGTGCCAGCAGTCGGACAGTTAATGAGCAGTTCTTC
V: TRBV19; J: TRBJ1-2; length: 15; D: TRBD1; size: -; CDR3: CASSHPGTGSPGYTF; DNA: TGTGCCAGTAGTCATCCGGGGACAGGGAGCCCTGGCTACACCTTC